This TCR beta chain stems from a study of neurological immune-mediated disorders. Points from the study as a whole: Private repertoires in all groups were suggested by the absence of shared CDR3 amino acid sequences among expanded clones across subjects. No clinical or MRI feature was associated with the multiple sclerosis repertoire cluster.

Synthesis of cDNA was carried out by template-switch 5'RACE. The reaction used 10-nucleotide random UMIs. TCRdb called the 5' RACE reads again in MiXCR, with one record for every CDR3 protein. The sample yields about 89,000 distinct CDR3 sequences, roughly 2.6% seen once. This clonotype was found many times. As yet, its antigen is unknown. Per the germline V gene, CDR1 is SGHRS and CDR2 is YFSETQ. Trimming removed 0 bases from V and 2 bases from J, with 12 bases in between. The CDR3 is made up of 17 amino acids. The study built unsorted libraries from 2 million PBMCs kept at -80 C. The V call is TRBV5-1, the J call TRBJ2-6; possibly TRBD1 for D (5 bases). The source of this sequence is a woman under 40 with multiple sclerosis. The sequencing sample was made of PBMCs. The CDR3 spells CASSLARVAAGANVLTF. CDR3 bases: TGCGCCAGCAGCTTGGCCAGGGTGGCTGCTGGGGCCAACGTCCTGACTTTC.